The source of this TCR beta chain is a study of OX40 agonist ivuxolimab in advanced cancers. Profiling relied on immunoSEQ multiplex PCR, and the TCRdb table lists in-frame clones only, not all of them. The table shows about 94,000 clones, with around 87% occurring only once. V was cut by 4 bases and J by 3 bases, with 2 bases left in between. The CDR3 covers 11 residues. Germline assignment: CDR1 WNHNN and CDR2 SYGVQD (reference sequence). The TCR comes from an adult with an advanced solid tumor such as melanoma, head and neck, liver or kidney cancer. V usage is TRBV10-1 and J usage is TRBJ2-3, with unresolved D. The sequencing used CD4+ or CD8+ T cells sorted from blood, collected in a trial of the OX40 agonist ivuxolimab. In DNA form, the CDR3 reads TGCGCCAGCAGTGTTACAGATACGCAGTATTTT. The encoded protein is CASSVTDTQYF.